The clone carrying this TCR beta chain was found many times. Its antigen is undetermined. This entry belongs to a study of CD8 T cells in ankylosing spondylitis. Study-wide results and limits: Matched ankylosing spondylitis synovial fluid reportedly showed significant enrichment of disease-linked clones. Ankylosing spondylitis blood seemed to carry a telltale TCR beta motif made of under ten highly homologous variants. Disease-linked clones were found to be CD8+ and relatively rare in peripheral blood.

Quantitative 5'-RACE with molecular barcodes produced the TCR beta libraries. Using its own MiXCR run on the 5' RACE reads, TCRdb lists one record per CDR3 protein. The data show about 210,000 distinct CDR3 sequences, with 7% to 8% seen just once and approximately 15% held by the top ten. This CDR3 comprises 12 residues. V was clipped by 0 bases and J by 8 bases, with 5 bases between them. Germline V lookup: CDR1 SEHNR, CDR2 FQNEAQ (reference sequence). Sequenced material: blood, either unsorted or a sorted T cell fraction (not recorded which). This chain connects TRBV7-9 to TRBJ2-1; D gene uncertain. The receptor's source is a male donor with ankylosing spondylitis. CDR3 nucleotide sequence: TGTGCCAGCAGCTTAGCTTCGGATGAGCAGTTCTTC. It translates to CASSLASDEQFF.